The clone carrying this T cell receptor beta chain has at least ten counts. This sample stems from a study of identical twins. Per germline, CDR1 DFQATT and CDR2 SNEGSKA (reference sequence). The CDR3 consists of 13 residues. V lost 3 bases to trimming and J lost 1 base, with 9 bases between them. In TCRdb, the 5' RACE reads were re-called with MiXCR into one record per CDR3 protein. This table has 450,000 or so distinct CDR3 sequences, more than 13% appearing once. The same data also went into a second study, on yellow fever vaccine responses in identical twins.

The genes are TRBV20-1 and TRBJ2-5; no clear D. Sequenced: CD4+ T cells sorted from blood. The sequence derives from a woman under 30 in good health. This chain's CDR3 is CSARVAGQETQYF. The CDR3 DNA is TGCAGTGCTAGGGTAGCAGGCCAAGAGACCCAGTACTTC.